The 28 T cell receptor beta chains in this list originate from one sample, sequenced in a study of radiotherapy plus CTLA-4 blockade in lung cancer. Some clones are missing from TCRdb's copy, which holds only in-frame ones; the method was immunoSEQ multiplex PCR. The sample yields over 85,000 clones, roughly 79% seen once. Sequences were derived from peripheral blood, sampled from a patient treated with radiotherapy plus ipilimumab. The source of these receptors is a human donor with non-small cell lung cancer who had a partial response to radiotherapy plus ipilimumab. Some clones in this sample may be carry-over from other donors' samples.

The chain couples TRBV10-2 to TRBJ2-5, with 10 bases identical to TRBD2. V lost 6 bases and J lost 5; bases outside the gene matches: 15. Per germline, CDR1 WSHSY and CDR2 SAAADI. The CDR3 contains 17 residues. CDR3 amino acids: CASRPPLRAGGRETQYF. The CDR3 DNA is TGCGCCAGCAGACCCCCCCTGAGAGCGGGAGGGAGGGAGACCCAGTACTTC.

V usage is TRBV28 and J usage is TRBJ1-1; D remains ambiguous. CDR3 size: 14 residues. Trimming took off 4 bases at V and 5 bases at J, with 14 bases between the two ends. Germline CDR1 and CDR2: MDHEN and SYDVKM. CDR3 sequence: CASSSGGGLTEAFF. CDR3 in DNA: TGTGCCAGCAGTTCGGGAGGTGGACTTACTGAAGCTTTCTTT.

The chain is built from TRBV7-6 and TRBJ2-1; TRBD2 aligns across 10 bases. With 0 bases clipped from V and 9 bases from J, the junction kept 8 bases outside the gene matches. Germline V gene data show CDR1 as SGHVS and CDR2 as FNYEAQ. This CDR3 is 16 amino acids long. The CDR3 nucleotides are TGTGCCAGCAGCTTAGCTGCTAGCGGGAGTATGGTTGAGCAGTTCTTC. This sequence encodes CASSLAASGSMVEQFF. Full variable domain (outside the CDR3, taken from reference TRBV7-6 and TRBJ2-1): GAGVSQSPRYKVTKRGQDVALRCDPISGHVSLYWYRQALGQGPEFLTYFNYEAQQDKSGLPNDRFSAERPEGSISTLTIQRTEQRDSAMYRCASSLAASGSMVEQFFGPGTRLTVL.

Only a few counts were recorded for this clone. V usage is TRBV6-5 and J usage is TRBJ2-5; 7 nucleotides align to TRBD2. Germline lookup yields CDR1 MNHEY and CDR2 SVGAGI. After removal of 4 bases from V and 4 bases from J, the junction contained 0 bases not matched to a gene. CDR3 length: 12 amino acids. In nucleotides, the CDR3 is TGTGCCAGCAGTTGGGGGGGAGAGACCCAGTACTTC. Translation: CASSWGGETQYF.

This clone was observed once. The CDR3 sequence: CASSGLASRLEQFF. CDR3 nucleotide sequence: TGTGCCAGTAGTGGACTAGCGTCCCGCCTTGAGCAGTTCTTC. The V gene is TRBV19, the J gene TRBJ2-1, with 9 bases lining up with TRBD2. V lost 5 bases, J lost 9 bases, and 8 bases stayed unmatched. The germline V gene has CDR1 LNHDA and CDR2 SQIVND (reference sequence). This CDR3 contains 14 residues.

This clone was counted a single time. One junction end disagrees with the germline gene, perhaps due to a read error. The V call is TRBV11-2, the J call TRBJ2-5; no clear D. CDR1 and CDR2 (germline): SGHAT, FQNNGV. CDR3 length: 13 amino acids. Written as DNA, the CDR3 is TGTGCCAGCAGCTTTTCAGAACAAGAGGCCCAGTACTTC. This translates into CASSFSEQEAQYF.

V usage is TRBV7-8 and J usage is TRBJ1-5; perhaps TRBD1 as D (6 bases). The CDR3 has 13 residues. Trimming removed 5 bases from V and 9 bases from J, with 14 bases in between. CDR1 and CDR2 from the germline V gene are SGHVS and FQNEAQ. CDR3 coding DNA: TGTGCCAGCAGCCCAGGGGCTCGGTCGCCCCAGCATTTT. This sequence encodes CASSPGARSPQHF.

V gene TRBV9 combines with J gene TRBJ2-2; TRBD2 might be the D (5 bases). The CDR3 runs to 14 residues. V lost 5 bases and J lost 0, with 8 bases in between. Germline CDR1 reads SGDLS; CDR2 reads YYNGEE. DNA for the CDR3: TGTGCCAGCAGAACTAGGACGAACACCGGGGAGCTGTTTTTT. As protein: CASRTRTNTGELFF.

The chain couples TRBV7-6 to TRBJ2-5; D remains unclear. The J call is doubtful: the DNA matches TRBJ2-7 better. The V gene's germline CDR1 is SGHVS and CDR2 FNYEAQ. The CDR3 length is 11 residues. CDR3 nucleotide sequence: TGTGCCAGCAGCTCAACCTACGAGCAGTACTTC. This translates into CASSSTYEQYF.

In DNA form, the CDR3 reads TGTGCCAGCAGCTTAGGGCCCGGCCAGCGCCCCTACGAGCAGTACTTC. This codes for CASSLGPGQRPYEQYF. The chain couples TRBV11-3 to TRBJ2-7, with unresolved D. CDR3 length equals 16 residues. Trimming pared 1 base from V and 2 bases from J, leaving 15 bases between. Germline V gives CDR1 SGHNT, CDR2 YENEEA.

CDR3 DNA sequence: TGTGCCAGCAGCTTGAGACTAGCGGGAGAGACCCAGTACTTC. As protein: CASSLRLAGETQYF. The chain recombines TRBV5-4 with TRBJ2-5, with 10 nucleotides matching TRBD2. Germline CDR1 SGHNT, CDR2 YYREEE (reference sequence). CDR3 length: 14 amino acids. Germline trimming cut 1 base from V and 4 bases from J; bases unmatched to any gene: 1.

The chain links TRBV30 to TRBJ1-1; no definite D call. The CDR3 loop spans 11 amino acids. In germline, CDR1 is GTSNPN, CDR2 SVGIG (reference sequence). Trimming pared 5 bases from V and 1 base from J, leaving 5 bases between. CDR3 residues: CAWGKNTEAFF. CDR3 coding DNA: TGTGCCTGGGGCAAGAACACTGAAGCTTTCTTT.

This clone was counted a few times. The chain employs TRBV18 and TRBJ1-4; TRBD1 aligns across 8 bases. Germline CDR1 is KGHSH and CDR2 is LQKENI. This CDR3 has 14 amino acids. With 3 bases clipped from V and 7 bases from J, the junction kept 4 bases outside the gene matches. The CDR3 DNA sequence: TGTGCCAGCTCACCTAACAGGGGGGGTGAAAAACTGTTTTTT. This translates into CASSPNRGGEKLFF. The whole variable domain, remainder taken from reference TRBV18 and TRBJ1-4, is NAGVMQNPRHLVRRRGQEARLRCSPMKGHSHVYWYRQLPEEGLKFMVYLQKENIIDESGMPKERFSAEFPKEGPSILRIQQVVRGDSAAYFCASSPNRGGEKLFFGSGTQLSVL.

The gene calls are TRBV7-7 and TRBJ2-2, with 9 bases aligning to TRBD2. From germline, CDR1 is SSHAT and CDR2 FNYEAQ (reference sequence). This CDR3 contains 16 residues. J gave up 4 bases and V 4 bases, and 7 bases lay outside the gene matches. The CDR3 here is CASSSHSGGGTGELFF. The CDR3 DNA sequence: TGTGCCAGCAGCTCCCATAGCGGGGGAGGCACCGGGGAGCTGTTTTTT.

V and J are TRBV28 and TRBJ2-2, with D perhaps TRBD1 (5 bases). The CDR3 is made up of 17 amino acids. CDR1 is MDHEN and CDR2 is SYDVKM in the germline V gene. Between the trimmed V and J ends, which lost 6 bases and 7 bases, there was a span of 24 bases. The CDR3 nucleotides are TGTGCCAGCAGAACCGGAAGGGGAACCATATTTGGCGGGGAGCTGTTTTTT. This sequence encodes CASRTGRGTIFGGELFF.

The chain employs TRBV5-6 and TRBJ2-7; D not resolved. The length of the CDR3 is 14 residues. The ends were cut back, 2 bases at V and 0 bases at J, with 9 bases in the middle. The germline V gene has CDR1 SGHDT and CDR2 YYEEEE. The CDR3 loop reads CASSFLISSYEQYF. In DNA, the CDR3 is TGTGCCAGCAGCTTTTTAATCAGCTCCTACGAGCAGTACTTC.

This sequence joins TRBV6-5 and TRBJ1-2; the D is unclear. Germline V lookup: CDR1 MNHEY, CDR2 SVGAGI. This CDR3 is built from 14 residues. V was trimmed by 0 bases and J by 2 bases, leaving 7 bases between them. DNA for the CDR3: TGTGCCAGCAGTTACTCTGACATAAACTATGGCTACACCTTC. The encoded protein is CASSYSDINYGYTF.

The rearrangement uses TRBV7-3 and TRBJ2-1; the match to TRBD2 covers 9 bases. The CDR3 is 16 amino acids. Germline trimming cut 0 bases from V and 6 bases from J; bases unmatched to any gene: 6. Germline V gene sequence: CDR1 SGHTA, CDR2 FQGTGA. CDR3 sequence: CASSLTVGGRVNEQFF. CDR3 sequence (DNA): TGTGCCAGCAGCTTAACAGTCGGCGGGAGGGTCAATGAGCAGTTCTTC.

This clone was found a few times. The chain is built from TRBV10-1 and TRBJ1-3; D is unresolved. This CDR3 has 11 residues. Per germline, CDR1 WNHNN and CDR2 SYGVQD (reference sequence). The V end lost 7 bases, the J end lost 4 bases, and 5 bases lay between the germline ends. The CDR3 DNA reads TGCGCCAGCATCCAAGGAAACACCATATATTTT. This gives the protein CASIQGNTIYF.

The chain has TRBV11-2 and TRBJ2-3, with D perhaps TRBD1 (5 bases). CDR1 is SGHAT and CDR2 is FQNNGV in the germline V gene. The CDR3 sequence is 14 residues long. Trimming took 0 bases from V and 6 from J, leaving 10 bases between them. CDR3 DNA: TGTGCCAGCAGCTTAGATCAGGGTGCGGATACGCAGTATTTT. Translating it yields CASSLDQGADTQYF. Together with reference TRBV11-2 and TRBJ2-3, the CDR3 gives the full variable domain: EAGVAQSPRYKIIEKRQSVAFWCNPISGHATLYWYQQILGQGPKLLIQFQNNGVVDDSQLPKDRFSAERLKGVDSTLKIQPAKLEDSAVYLCASSLDQGADTQYFGPGTRLTVL.

The rearrangement joins TRBV19 to TRBJ2-5; 7 nucleotides align to TRBD1. The end of the DNA is better explained by TRBJ2-7, so the J call may be wrong. Germline CDR1 is LNHDA and CDR2 is SQIVND (reference sequence). The CDR3 loop spans 15 amino acids. DNA for the CDR3: TGTGCCAGTAGCGGGACAGCCACCAACTCCTACGAGCAGTACTTC. Translating gives CASSGTATNSYEQYF.

This chain links TRBV11-3 with TRBJ1-4, with 10 bases that match TRBD1. Germline V gene sequence: CDR1 SGHNT, CDR2 YENEEA. V gave up 5 bases and J gave up 6 bases; unmatched junction bases: 3. This CDR3 spans 14 amino acids. The CDR3 DNA follows: TGTGCCAGCAGCGCGGGGACAGGGGATGAAAAACTGTTTTTT. It is translated as CASSAGTGDEKLFF.

This chain joins TRBV9 and TRBJ2-7; D is ambiguous. The CDR3 length is 15 residues. CDR1 and CDR2 (germline): SGDLS, YYNGEE. Deletions cut 4 bases from V and 3 bases from J, with 17 bases between. As DNA, the CDR3 is TGTGCCAGCAGCCCTACGTTCGACCGGGTCTACGAGCAGTACTTC. It codes for CASSPTFDRVYEQYF.

The rearrangement uses TRBV5-6 and TRBJ2-4; no reliable D call. The CDR3 is 13 amino acids. The germline V gene encodes CDR1 SGHDT and CDR2 YYEEEE. The V gene lost 2 bases and the J gene lost 4 bases, with 7 bases spanning the gap. The CDR3 is CASSLAGKNIQYF. CDR3 bases: TGTGCCAGCAGCTTAGCCGGGAAAAACATTCAGTACTTC.

The J gene is TRBJ2-5, the V gene TRBV30; 9 nucleotides agree with TRBD2. The V gene end was trimmed by 3 bases and the J gene end by 11 bases; junction bases not matched to a gene: 10. This CDR3 is 13 amino acids long. CDR1 and CDR2 (germline): GTSNPN, SVGIG (reference sequence). DNA of the CDR3: TGTGCCTGGAGGGTAGCGGGAGTTTCCGGGCAGTACTTC. Translation: CAWRVAGVSGQYF.

This clone ranks as medium-sized. V gene TRBV30 combines with J gene TRBJ1-1; a weak D match, TRBD1 (6 bases). CDR1 is GTSNPN and CDR2 is SVGIG in the germline V gene (reference sequence). The CDR3 is 12 residues long. V lost 8 bases, J lost 10 bases, and 20 bases lay in between. CDR3 in amino acids: CALEERGAGAFF. DNA of the CDR3: TGTGCCCTGGAGGAGCGGGGGGCAGGAGCTTTCTTT. Filled out from reference TRBV30 and TRBJ1-1, the complete variable domain reads SQTIHQWPATLVQPVGSPLSLECTVEGTSNPNLYWYRQAAGRGLQLLFYSVGIGQISSEVPQNLSASRPQDRQFILSSKKLLLSDSGFYLCALEERGAGAFFGQGTRLTVV.

The rearrangement uses TRBV7-3 and TRBJ2-1; 10 nucleotides line up with TRBD2. Germline lookup yields CDR1 SGHTA and CDR2 FQGTGA. V shed 5 bases and J 2 bases; nucleotides not matched to a gene: 3. CDR3 size: 15 residues. CDR3 nucleotide sequence: TGTGCCAGCAGCGCCACTAGCGGGGCCTACAATGAGCAGTTCTTC. Its protein product is CASSATSGAYNEQFF.

The CDR3 is CASSSTSGSYEQYF. CDR3 DNA sequence: TGTGCCAGCAGCTCAACTAGCGGCTCCTACGAGCAGTACTTC. The chain joins TRBV9 to TRBJ2-5; TRBD2 aligns across 8 bases. The DNA end favors TRBJ2-7, so the J call may be wrong. The CDR3 contains 14 residues. Germline CDR1 and CDR2: SGDLS and YYNGEE.